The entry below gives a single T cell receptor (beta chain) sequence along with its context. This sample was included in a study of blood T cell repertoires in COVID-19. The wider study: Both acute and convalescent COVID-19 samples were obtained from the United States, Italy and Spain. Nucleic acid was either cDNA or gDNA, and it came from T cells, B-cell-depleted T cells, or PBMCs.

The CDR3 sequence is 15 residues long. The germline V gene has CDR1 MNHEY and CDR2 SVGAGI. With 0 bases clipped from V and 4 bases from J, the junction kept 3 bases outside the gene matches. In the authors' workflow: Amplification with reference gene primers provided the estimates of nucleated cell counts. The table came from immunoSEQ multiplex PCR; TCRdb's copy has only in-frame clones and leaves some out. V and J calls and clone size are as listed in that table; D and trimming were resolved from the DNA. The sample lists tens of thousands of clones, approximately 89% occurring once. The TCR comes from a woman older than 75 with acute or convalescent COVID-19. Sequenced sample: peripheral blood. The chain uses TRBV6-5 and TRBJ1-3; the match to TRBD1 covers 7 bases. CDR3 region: CASSYSRQGGNTIYF. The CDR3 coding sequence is TGTGCCAGCAGTTACTCCCGACAGGGAGGAAACACCATATATTTT.